The sequence of this T cell receptor (beta chain) was determined in a study of identical twins. TCRdb re-called the 5' RACE reads with MiXCR, one entry per CDR3 protein. Among about 240,000 distinct CDR3 sequences listed, about 10% were seen once. The CDR3 sequence is 13 residues long. Trimming pared 3 bases from V and 3 bases from J, leaving 9 bases between. Germline CDR1 reads SGHAT; CDR2 reads FQNNGV. Regarding the study as a whole: Surplus twin overlap in beta out-of-frame sequences was less pronounced. Clonotypes of the beta chain that were abundant in cord blood carried fewer insertions (memory repertoires showed none).

There are many counts of this clonotype. Its antigen remains unknown. This rearrangement joins TRBV11-2 to TRBJ2-7; D might be TRBD1 (6 bases). This clonotype was sampled from a man aged 45-65 years in good health. Sample: memory T cells sorted from blood. This chain's CDR3 is CASSLATGYEQYF. CDR3 bases: TGTGCCAGCAGCTTGGCGACAGGCTACGAGCAGTACTTC.